Listed below are T cell receptor beta chains from one sample, sequenced in a study of CD8 T cells in Susac syndrome. TCRdb processed the immunoSEQ multiplex PCR reads anew with MiXCR; each CDR3 protein has one entry. The sample shows under 150,000 distinct CDR3 sequences, roughly 94% of them seen only once. Source material: CD4+ T cells from PBMCs. The origin of the receptors is a human donor with multiple sclerosis. CDR3s include the opening cysteine and the closing phenylalanine or tryptophan. A D gene is named only where the DNA matches it firmly. Clone size is not always given. Where it is, it says once, few, many or a class for expanded clones.

V	size	D	length	J	CDR3	DNA
TRBV18	few	-	13	TRBJ2-7	CASSPPGSYEQYF	TGTGCCAGCTCACCTCCCGGGAGCTACGAGCAGTACTTC
TRBV7-2	-	TRBD2	17	TRBJ2-5	CASSSLAGGPSQETQYF	TGTGCCAGCAGCTCCCTAGCGGGAGGGCCCTCTCAAGAGACCCAGTACTTC
TRBV10-3	-	-	12	TRBJ1-2	CAISESTDGYTF	TGTGCCATCAGTGAGTCTACAGATGGCTACACCTTC
TRBV5-1	once	-	14	TRBJ2-7	CASSGQGSSYEQYF	TGCGCCAGCAGCGGGCAGGGTAGTTCCTACGAGCAGTACTTC
TRBV5-6	-	TRBD2	16	TRBJ2-1	CASSRSDSGFVDEQFF	TGTGCCAGCAGCCGATCCGATAGCGGGTTTGTCGATGAGCAGTTCTTC
TRBV4-1	-	TRBD1	17	TRBJ2-7	CASSQVPIDRAKYEQYF	TGCGCCAGCAGCCAAGTCCCAATCGACAGGGCAAAGTACGAGCAGTACTTC
TRBV6-5	-	-	18	TRBJ2-6	CASSYPIVGSSGANVLTF	TGTGCCAGCAGTTACCCTATCGTCGGTTCCTCTGGGGCCAACGTCCTGACTTTC
TRBV6-5	-	-	15	TRBJ1-2	CASSSVGEVTKGYTF	TGTGCCAGCAGTTCCGTGGGGGAAGTTACGAAAGGCTACACCTTC
TRBV7-2	-	-	16	TRBJ1-1	CASSPWGNALNTEAFF	TGTGCCAGCAGCCCATGGGGTAATGCCCTGAACACTGAAGCTTTCTTT
TRBV18	-	-	17	TRBJ2-2	CASSQNSRVQNTGELFF	TGTGCCAGCTCACAGAACTCCAGGGTCCAGAACACCGGGGAGCTGTTTTTT
TRBV19	-	-	15	TRBJ2-3	CASSIIGGSTDTQYF	TGTGCCAGTAGTATTATCGGCGGAAGCACAGATACGCAGTATTTT
TRBV19	-	TRBD1	13	TRBJ2-5	CASFDRVQETQYF	TGTGCTAGCTTTGACAGGGTGCAAGAGACCCAGTACTTC
TRBV14	-	-	13	TRBJ1-2	CASSIQGGGGYTF	TGTGCCAGCAGCATACAGGGCGGAGGGGGCTACACCTTC
TRBV27	-	-	14	TRBJ1-1	CASSLVGPYTEAFF	TGTGCCAGCAGTTTAGTAGGGCCCTACACTGAAGCTTTCTTT
TRBV20-1	-	-	15	TRBJ2-1	CSARDVGVGYNEQFF	TGCAGTGCTAGAGATGTGGGGGTAGGCTACAATGAGCAGTTCTTC
TRBV20-1	-	-	15	TRBJ1-6	CSASFSLDNNSPLHF	TGCAGTGCTAGCTTCTCCCTGGACAATAATTCACCCCTCCACTTT
TRBV6-2/TRBV6-3	-	-	11	TRBJ2-7	CASSFRQSLHF	TGTGCCAGCAGTTTTCGACAGAGCCTGCACTTC
TRBV29-1	-	-	13	TRBJ2-1	CSVHPSVRDEQFF	TGCAGCGTTCATCCGTCGGTTAGGGATGAGCAGTTCTTC
TRBV23-1	-	TRBD1	18	TRBJ2-1	CASSQRPDRDSSYNEQFF	TGCGCCAGCAGTCAAAGGCCGGACAGGGATAGCTCCTACAATGAGCAGTTCTTC
TRBV10-3	-	TRBD1	16	TRBJ1-1	CAISAAQGGGNTEAFF	TGTGCCATCAGTGCGGCACAGGGGGGTGGAAACACTGAAGCTTTCTTT
TRBV12-5	-	-	13	TRBJ2-7	CASGFGGPYEQYF	TGTGCTAGTGGTTTTGGGGGCCCCTACGAGCAGTACTTC
TRBV9	once	-	13	TRBJ2-3	CASSKYGADTQYF	TGTGCCAGCAGTAAGTACGGAGCAGATACGCAGTATTTT
TRBV28	-	TRBD1	13	TRBJ1-2	CASSFEDRAIYTF	TGTGCCAGCAGTTTCGAGGACAGGGCCATCTACACCTTC
TRBV19	-	-	14	TRBJ1-4	CASSPPGLAEKLFF	TGTGCCAGTAGTCCTCCGGGGCTGGCTGAAAAACTGTTTTTT
TRBV5-1	-	-	16	TRBJ1-2	CASSLDSSPEDNGYTF	TGCGCCAGCAGCTTGGATAGTAGCCCGGAGGACAATGGCTACACCTTC
TRBV19	-	-	14	TRBJ1-5	CASSPLGGYQPQHF	TGTGCCAGTAGTCCCCTGGGGGGCTATCAGCCCCAGCATTTT
TRBV3-1	-	-	16	TRBJ2-4	CASSQAVSEPKNIQYF	TGTGCCAGCAGCCAAGCGGTTTCGGAGCCCAAAAACATTCAGTACTTC
TRBV7-2	-	TRBD2	15	TRBJ2-5	CASSLGLAEGGTQYF	TGTGCCAGCAGCCTCGGACTAGCGGAGGGAGGGACCCAGTACTTC
TRBV10-3	once	TRBD2	15	TRBJ2-3	CAISESSGTTDTQYF	TGTGCCATCAGTGAGTCTAGCGGGACCACAGATACGCAGTATTTT
TRBV2	-	-	15	TRBJ2-1	CASSVMGFSYNEQFF	TGTGCCAGCAGTGTGATGGGATTTTCCTACAATGAGCAGTTCTTC
TRBV4-1	-	-	15	TRBJ1-1	CASSPYAGNPTEAFF	TGCGCCAGCAGCCCGTACGCAGGGAATCCCACTGAAGCTTTCTTT
TRBV4-1	-	TRBD1	15	TRBJ1-1	CASSQEGQGVDEAFF	TGCGCCAGCAGCCAAGAAGGACAGGGGGTAGATGAAGCTTTCTTT
TRBV7-9	-	-	16	TRBJ2-3	CASSFPVGSGTDTQYF	TGTGCCAGCAGCTTTCCAGTAGGGTCCGGGACAGATACGCAGTATTTT
TRBV6-2/TRBV6-3	-	-	13	TRBJ1-2	CASRLSGNYGYTF	TGTGCCAGCAGGCTTTCAGGAAACTATGGCTACACCTTC
TRBV30	-	-	13	TRBJ1-6	CAWRPLHNSPLHF	TGTGCCTGGAGACCCCTACATAATTCACCCCTCCACTTT
TRBV9	-	TRBD1	16	TRBJ1-3	CASSVFDREPGNTIYF	TGTGCCAGCAGCGTATTTGACAGGGAGCCAGGAAACACCATATATTTT
TRBV30	-	-	15	TRBJ1-1	CAWSPPGGFLTEAFF	TGTGCCTGGAGCCCGCCGGGGGGCTTTTTAACTGAAGCTTTCTTT
TRBV7-2	once	TRBD1	14	TRBJ2-7	CASSRTGYDYEQYF	TGTGCCAGCAGCCGGACAGGGTACGACTACGAGCAGTACTTC
TRBV30	-	TRBD1	14	TRBJ2-7	CAWSVGTGPYEQYF	TGTGCCTGGAGTGTGGGGACAGGGCCTTACGAGCAGTACTTC
TRBV3-1	-	-	15	TRBJ1-2	CASSQGPGINYGYTF	TGTGCCAGCAGCCAAGGACCGGGGATTAACTATGGCTACACCTTC
TRBV7-2	-	-	11	TRBJ2-7	CASSLSGEQYF	TGTGCCAGCAGCTTAAGCGGCGAGCAGTACTTC
TRBV11-1	few	-	12	TRBJ2-7	CASSLSRYEQYF	TGTGCCAGCAGCTTATCCCGCTACGAGCAGTACTTC
TRBV4-3	-	TRBD1	15	TRBJ1-2	CASSFRDSFSLGYTF	TGCGCCAGCAGCTTCCGGGACAGTTTCTCGCTTGGCTACACCTTC
TRBV5-6	-	-	13	TRBJ2-7	CASSVTVSYEQYF	TGTGCCAGCAGCGTGACAGTCTCCTACGAGCAGTACTTC